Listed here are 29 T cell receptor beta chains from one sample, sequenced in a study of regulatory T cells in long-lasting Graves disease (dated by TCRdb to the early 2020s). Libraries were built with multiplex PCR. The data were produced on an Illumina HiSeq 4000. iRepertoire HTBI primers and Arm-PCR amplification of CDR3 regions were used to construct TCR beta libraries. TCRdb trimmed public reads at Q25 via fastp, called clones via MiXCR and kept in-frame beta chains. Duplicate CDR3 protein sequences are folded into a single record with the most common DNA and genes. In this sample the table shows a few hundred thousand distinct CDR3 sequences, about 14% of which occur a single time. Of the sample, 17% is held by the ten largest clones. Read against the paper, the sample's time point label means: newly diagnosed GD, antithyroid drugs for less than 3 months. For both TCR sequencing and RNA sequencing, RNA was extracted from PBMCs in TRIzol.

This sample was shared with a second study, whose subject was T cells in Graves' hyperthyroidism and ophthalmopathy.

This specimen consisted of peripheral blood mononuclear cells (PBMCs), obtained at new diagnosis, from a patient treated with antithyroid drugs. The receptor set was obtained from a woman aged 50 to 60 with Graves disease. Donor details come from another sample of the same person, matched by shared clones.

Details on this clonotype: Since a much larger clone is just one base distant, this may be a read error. The DNA for the CDR3 is TGTGCCAGCAGTTTAGGGGGACTGGTCGAAAAACTGTTTTTT. Its translation is CASSLGGLVEKLFF. The rearrangement links TRBV28 to TRBJ1-4, with a tentative D call TRBD1 (5 bases). The V and J ends lost 2 bases and 8 bases respectively, with 12 bases between them. The CDR3 runs to 14 residues. Germline V gene lookup returns CDR1 MDHEN and CDR2 SYDVKM.

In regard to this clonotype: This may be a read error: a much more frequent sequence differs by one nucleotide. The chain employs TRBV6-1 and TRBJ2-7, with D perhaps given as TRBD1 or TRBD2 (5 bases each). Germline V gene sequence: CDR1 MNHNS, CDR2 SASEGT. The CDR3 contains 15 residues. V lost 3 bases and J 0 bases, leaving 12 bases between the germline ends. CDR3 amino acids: CASSERGGTSYEQYF. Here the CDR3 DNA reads TGTGCCAGCAGTGAGAGGGGCGGAACCTCCTACGAGCAGTACTTC.

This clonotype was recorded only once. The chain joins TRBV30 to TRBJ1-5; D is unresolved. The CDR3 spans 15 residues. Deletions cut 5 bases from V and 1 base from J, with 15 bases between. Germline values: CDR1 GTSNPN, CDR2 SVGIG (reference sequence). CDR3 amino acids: CAWASGSGSNQPQHF. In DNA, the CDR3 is TGTGCCTGGGCCTCCGGGTCTGGAAGCAATCAGCCCCAGCATTTT.

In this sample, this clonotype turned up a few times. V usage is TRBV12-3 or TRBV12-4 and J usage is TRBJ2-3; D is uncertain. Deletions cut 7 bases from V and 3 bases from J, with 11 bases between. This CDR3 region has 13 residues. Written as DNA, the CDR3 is TGTGCCAGCACCCGAGGAACGACAGATACGCAGTATTTT. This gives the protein CASTRGTTDTQYF.

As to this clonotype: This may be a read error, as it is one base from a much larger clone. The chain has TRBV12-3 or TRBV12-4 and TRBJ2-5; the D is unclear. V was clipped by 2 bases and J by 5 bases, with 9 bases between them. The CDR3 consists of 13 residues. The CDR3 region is CASSLPASETQYF. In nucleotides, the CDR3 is TGTGCCAGCAGTTTACCGGCTTCGGAGACCCAGTACTTC.

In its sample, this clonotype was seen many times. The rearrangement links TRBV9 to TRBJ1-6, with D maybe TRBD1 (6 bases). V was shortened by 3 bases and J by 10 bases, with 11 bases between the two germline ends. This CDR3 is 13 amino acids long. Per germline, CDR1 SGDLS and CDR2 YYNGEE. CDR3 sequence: CASSAYRESPLHF. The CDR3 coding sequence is TGTGCCAGCAGCGCCTACAGGGAATCACCCCTCCACTTT.

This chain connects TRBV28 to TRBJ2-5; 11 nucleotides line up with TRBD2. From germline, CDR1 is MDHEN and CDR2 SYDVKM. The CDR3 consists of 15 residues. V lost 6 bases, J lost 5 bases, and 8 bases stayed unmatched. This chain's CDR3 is CASRTIAGGGETQYF. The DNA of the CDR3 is TGTGCCAGCAGGACCATAGCGGGAGGGGGCGAGACCCAGTACTTC.

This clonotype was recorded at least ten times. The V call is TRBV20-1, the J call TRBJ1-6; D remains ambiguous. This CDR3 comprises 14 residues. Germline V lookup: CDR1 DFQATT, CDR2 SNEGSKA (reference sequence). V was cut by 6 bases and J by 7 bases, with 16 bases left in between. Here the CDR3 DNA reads TGCAGTGCCCGATCGGCAGGCAAGAATTCACCCCTCCACTTT. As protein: CSARSAGKNSPLHF.

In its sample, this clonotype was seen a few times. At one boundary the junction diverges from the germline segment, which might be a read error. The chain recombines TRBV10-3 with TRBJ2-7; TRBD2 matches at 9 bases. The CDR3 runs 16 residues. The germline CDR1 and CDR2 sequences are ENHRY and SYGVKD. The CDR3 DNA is TGTGCCAGCAGTTACTCGCGGAAGCGGGAGGACTACGAGCAGTACTTC. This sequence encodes CASSYSRKREDYEQYF.

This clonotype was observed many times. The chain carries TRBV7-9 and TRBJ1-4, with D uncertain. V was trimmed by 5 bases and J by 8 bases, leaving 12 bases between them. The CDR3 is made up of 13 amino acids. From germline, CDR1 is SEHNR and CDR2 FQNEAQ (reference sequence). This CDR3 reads CASSTGQAEKLFF. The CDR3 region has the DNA TGTGCCAGCAGCACCGGCCAGGCGGAAAAACTGTTTTTT.

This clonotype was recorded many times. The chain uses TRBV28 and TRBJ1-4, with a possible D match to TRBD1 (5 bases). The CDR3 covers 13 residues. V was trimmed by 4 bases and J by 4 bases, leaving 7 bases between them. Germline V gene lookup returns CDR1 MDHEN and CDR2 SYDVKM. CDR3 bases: TGTGCCAGCAGTTACAGGCGTAATGAAAAACTGTTTTTT. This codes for CASSYRRNEKLFF.

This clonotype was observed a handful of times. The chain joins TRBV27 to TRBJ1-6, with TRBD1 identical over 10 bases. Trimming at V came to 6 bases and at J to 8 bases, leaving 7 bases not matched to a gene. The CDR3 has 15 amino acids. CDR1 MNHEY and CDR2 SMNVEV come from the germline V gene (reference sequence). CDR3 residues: CASRKDRGFDSPLHF. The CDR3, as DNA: TGTGCCAGCAGAAAGGACAGGGGGTTTGATTCACCCCTCCACTTT.

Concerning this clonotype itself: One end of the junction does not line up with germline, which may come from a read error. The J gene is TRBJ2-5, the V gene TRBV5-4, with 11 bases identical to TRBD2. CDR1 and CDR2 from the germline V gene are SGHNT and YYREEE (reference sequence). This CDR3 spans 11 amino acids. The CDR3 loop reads CASSLGLAGFF. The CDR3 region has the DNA TGTGCCAGCAGCTTGGGACTAGCGGGATTTTTC. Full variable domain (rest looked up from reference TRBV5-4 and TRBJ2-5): ETGVTQSPTHLIKTRGQQVTLRCSSQSGHNTVSWYQQALGQGPQFIFQYYREEENGRGNFPPRFSGLQFPNYSSELNVNALELDDSALYLCASSLGLAGFFGPGTRLLVL.

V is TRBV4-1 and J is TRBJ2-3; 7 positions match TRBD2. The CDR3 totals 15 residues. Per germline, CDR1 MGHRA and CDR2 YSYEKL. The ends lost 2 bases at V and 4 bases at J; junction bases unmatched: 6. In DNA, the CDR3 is TGCGCCAGCAGCCAAAATGGACTAGTCCCAGATACGCAGTATTTT. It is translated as CASSQNGLVPDTQYF.

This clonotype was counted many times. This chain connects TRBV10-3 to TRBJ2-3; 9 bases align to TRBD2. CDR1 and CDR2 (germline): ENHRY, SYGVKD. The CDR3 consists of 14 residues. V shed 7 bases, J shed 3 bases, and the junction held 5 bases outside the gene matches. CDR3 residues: CAINPSGITDTQYF. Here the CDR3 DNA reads TGTGCCATCAATCCTAGCGGGATTACAGATACGCAGTATTTT.

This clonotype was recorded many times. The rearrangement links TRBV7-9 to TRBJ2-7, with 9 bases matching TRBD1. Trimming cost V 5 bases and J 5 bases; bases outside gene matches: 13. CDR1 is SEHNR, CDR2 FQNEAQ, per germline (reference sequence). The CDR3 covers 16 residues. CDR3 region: CASSPLTGQGHHEQYF. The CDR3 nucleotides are TGTGCCAGCAGCCCACTCACTGGACAGGGGCACCACGAGCAGTACTTC.

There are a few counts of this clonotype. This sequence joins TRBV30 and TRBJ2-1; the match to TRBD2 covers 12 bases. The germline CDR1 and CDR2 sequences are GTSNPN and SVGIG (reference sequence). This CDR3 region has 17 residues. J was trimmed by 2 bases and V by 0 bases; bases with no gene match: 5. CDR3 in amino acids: CAWSVRWTSGTYNEQFF. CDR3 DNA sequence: TGTGCCTGGAGTGTACGGTGGACTAGCGGGACCTACAATGAGCAGTTCTTC.

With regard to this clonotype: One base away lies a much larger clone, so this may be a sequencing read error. The CDR3 DNA sequence: TGCGCCAGCAGCACAGGACAGGTGAACACTGAAGCTTTCTTT. This sequence encodes CASSTGQVNTEAFF. The chain uses TRBV5-1 and TRBJ1-1, with TRBD1 matching over 7 bases. Germline values: CDR1 SGHRS, CDR2 YFSETQ. Germline trimming cut 4 bases from V and 0 bases from J; bases unmatched to any gene: 3. The length of the CDR3 is 14 residues.

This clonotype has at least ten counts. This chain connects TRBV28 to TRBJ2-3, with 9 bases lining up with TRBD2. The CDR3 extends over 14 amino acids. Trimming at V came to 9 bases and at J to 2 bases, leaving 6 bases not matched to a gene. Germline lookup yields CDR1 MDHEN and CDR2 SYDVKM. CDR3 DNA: TGTGCCAGTCAACTAGCGGGCCTCACAGATACGCAGTATTTT. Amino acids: CASQLAGLTDTQYF.

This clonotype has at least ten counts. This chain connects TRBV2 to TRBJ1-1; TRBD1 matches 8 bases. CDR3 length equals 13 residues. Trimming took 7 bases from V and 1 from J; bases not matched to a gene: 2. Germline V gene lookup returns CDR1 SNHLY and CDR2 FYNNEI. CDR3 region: CASTGQENTEAFF. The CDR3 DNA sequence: TGTGCCAGCACGGGACAGGAGAACACTGAAGCTTTCTTT.

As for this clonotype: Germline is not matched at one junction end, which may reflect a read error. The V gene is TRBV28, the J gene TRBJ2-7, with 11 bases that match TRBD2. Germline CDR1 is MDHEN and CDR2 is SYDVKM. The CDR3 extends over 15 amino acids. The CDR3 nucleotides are TGTGCCGGCAGTCCTATAGCGGGAGGGCTCGGCGAGCAGTACTTC. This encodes CAGSPIAGGLGEQYF. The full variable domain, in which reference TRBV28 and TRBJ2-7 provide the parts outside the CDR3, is DVKVTQSSRYLVKRTGEKVFLECVQDMDHENMFWYRQDPGLGLRLIYFSYDVKMKEKGDIPEGYSVSREKKERFSLILESASTNQTSMYLCAGSPIAGGLGEQYFGPGTRLTVT.

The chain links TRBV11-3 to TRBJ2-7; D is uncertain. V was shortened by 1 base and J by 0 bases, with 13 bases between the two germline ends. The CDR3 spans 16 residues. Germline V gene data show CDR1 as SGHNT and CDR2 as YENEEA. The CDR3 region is CASSLGRPVGSYEQYF. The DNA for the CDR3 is TGTGCCAGCAGCTTAGGAAGGCCAGTCGGCTCCTACGAGCAGTACTTC.

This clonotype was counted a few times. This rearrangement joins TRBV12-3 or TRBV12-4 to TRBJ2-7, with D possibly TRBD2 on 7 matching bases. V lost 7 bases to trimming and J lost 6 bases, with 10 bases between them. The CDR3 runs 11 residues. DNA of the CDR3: TGTGCCAGCATGCGGGGGCGCGAGCAGTACTTC. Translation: CASMRGREQYF.

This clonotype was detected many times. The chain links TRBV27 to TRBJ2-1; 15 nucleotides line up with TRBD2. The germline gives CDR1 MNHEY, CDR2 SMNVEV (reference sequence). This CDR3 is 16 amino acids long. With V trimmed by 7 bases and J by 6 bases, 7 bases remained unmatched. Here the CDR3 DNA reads TGTGCCAGCACCCGGGGGGGACTAGCGGGAGGCAATGAGCAGTTCTTC. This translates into CASTRGGLAGGNEQFF.

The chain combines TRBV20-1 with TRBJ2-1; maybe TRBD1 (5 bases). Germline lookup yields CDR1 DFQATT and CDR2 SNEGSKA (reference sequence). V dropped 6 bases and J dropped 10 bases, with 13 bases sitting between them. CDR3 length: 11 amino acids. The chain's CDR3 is CSALTVWEQFF. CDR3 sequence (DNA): TGCAGTGCGCTGACAGTTTGGGAGCAGTTCTTC.

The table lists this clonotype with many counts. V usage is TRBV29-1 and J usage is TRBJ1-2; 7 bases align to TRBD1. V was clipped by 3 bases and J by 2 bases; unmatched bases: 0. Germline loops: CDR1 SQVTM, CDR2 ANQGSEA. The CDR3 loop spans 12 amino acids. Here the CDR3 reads CSVEGQNYGYTF. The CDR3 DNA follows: TGCAGCGTTGAGGGACAGAACTATGGCTACACCTTC.

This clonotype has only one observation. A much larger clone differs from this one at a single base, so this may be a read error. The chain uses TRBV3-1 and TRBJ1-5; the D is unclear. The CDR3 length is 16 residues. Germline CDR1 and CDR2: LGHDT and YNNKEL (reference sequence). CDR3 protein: CASSQGRVNSNRPQHF. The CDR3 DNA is TGTGCCAGCAGCCAAGGTCGTGTTAATAGCAATCGGCCCCAGCATTTT.

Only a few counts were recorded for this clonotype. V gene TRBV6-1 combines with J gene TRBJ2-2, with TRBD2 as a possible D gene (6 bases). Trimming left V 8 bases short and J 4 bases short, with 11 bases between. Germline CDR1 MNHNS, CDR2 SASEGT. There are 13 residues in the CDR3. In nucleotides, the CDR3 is TGTGCCAGCTGGGGACTCCTCACCGGGGAGCTGTTTTTT. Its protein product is CASWGLLTGELFF.

The chain's CDR3 is CASSKRWDYEQYF. The DNA of the CDR3 is TGTGCCAGTAGTAAGCGCTGGGACTACGAGCAGTACTTC. The chain has TRBV19 and TRBJ2-7; no reliable D call. This CDR3 spans 13 amino acids. V gave up 4 bases and J gave up 3 bases, with 10 bases separating them. The germline gives CDR1 LNHDA, CDR2 SQIVND (reference sequence).